These T cell receptor beta chains were read from a single sample in a study of T cell changes during pregnancy in multiple sclerosis. TCRdb keeps only in-frame clones here, not all; method: immunoSEQ multiplex PCR. The sample yields 80,000 to 100,000 clones, 90% seen once. Sequencing used peripheral blood, obtained in the second trimester of pregnancy. These receptor sequences come from a female donor in good health, enrolled as a control in a pregnancy study. CDR3s include the opening cysteine and the closing phenylalanine or tryptophan.

v_gene,CDR3aa
TRBV5-8,CASPTSAYNEQFF
TRBV5-1,CASNERGGVNEQFF
TRBV27,CASSPWTGGNEQFF
TRBV14,CASSQRWTGGPEQYF
TRBV7-2,CASSFGDRFNYGYTF
TRBV7-9,CASSFDATGSQETQYF
TRBV7-9,CASSLTGDEQYF
TRBV5-4,CASSKPQETQYF
TRBV18,CASSPPGVTATNEKLFF
TRBV7-2,CASSLMTSGFINEQFF
TRBV14,CASSQAGTSGGSTQYF
TRBV10-3,CAIAIGQGFTEAFF
TRBV25-1,CASGLQGGYTF
TRBV7-2,CASSFSADSYEQYF
TRBV28,CASSSQGASYEQYF
TRBV10-3,CAISERSTHYEQYF
TRBV5-1,CASTRSTPQETQYF
TRBV5-1,CASSFTGGSTEAFF
TRBV9,CASSAQGQGIPYGYTF
TRBV5-6,CASSFGGPRYF
TRBV30,CAWSVTPRGITEAFF